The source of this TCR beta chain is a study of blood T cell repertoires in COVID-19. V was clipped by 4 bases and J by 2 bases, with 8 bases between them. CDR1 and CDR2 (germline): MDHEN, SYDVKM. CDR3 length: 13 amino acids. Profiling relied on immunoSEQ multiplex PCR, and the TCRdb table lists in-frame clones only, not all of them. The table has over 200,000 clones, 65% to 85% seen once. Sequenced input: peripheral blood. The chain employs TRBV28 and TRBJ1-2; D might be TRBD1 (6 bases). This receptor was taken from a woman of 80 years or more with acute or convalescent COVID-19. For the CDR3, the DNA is TGTGCCAGCAGTTATACAGGGAACTATGGCTACACCTTC. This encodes CASSYTGNYGYTF.